The 25 T cell receptor beta chains below all came from one sample that was sequenced in a study of cytomegalovirus exposure and HLA in healthy donors. PCR employed 60 Vbeta and 13 Jbeta primers. Using immunoSEQ multiplex PCR, the repertoire was profiled, and TCRdb retains in-frame clones only, with some absent. The data contain 100,000 to 150,000 clones, just under 90% of them singletons. Sequencing was carried out using PBMCs. The receptors originated from a woman in her twenties or thirties in good health and CMV-seronegative.

The V and J genes are TRBV2 and TRBJ2-5; D gene ambiguous. Trimming stripped 0 bases from V and 11 bases from J, with 13 bases between. This CDR3 comprises 13 residues. Germline CDR1 SNHLY, CDR2 FYNNEI. The CDR3 DNA reads TGTGCCAGCAGTGAAGCAAGAAGCTTGAAGCAGTACTTC. Protein: CASSEARSLKQYF.

The V gene is TRBV6-6, the J gene TRBJ1-4, with 10 bases identical to TRBD1. This CDR3 has 16 amino acids. Germline-derived CDR1 and CDR2 are MNHNY and SVGAGI (reference sequence). The junction had 7 bases not matched to a gene; V was cut back by 2 bases and J by 7 bases. CDR3 in DNA: TGTGCCAGCAGTTACCCCGGACAGGGGGTCGGTGAAAAACTGTTTTTT. Translating it yields CASSYPGQGVGEKLFF.

Remarks on this clone: In the same sample, other DNA sequences code for this CDR3. The J gene is TRBJ1-1, the V gene TRBV5-4; weak D call: TRBD1 (6 bases). The germline V gene encodes CDR1 SGHNT and CDR2 YYREEE (reference sequence). V was clipped by 3 bases and J by 3 bases, with 15 bases between them. The CDR3 consists of 15 residues. The CDR3 loop is CASSSTGNRYTEAFF. The DNA of the CDR3 is TGTGCCAGCAGCTCAACAGGGAATAGGTACACTGAAGCTTTCTTT.

The chain combines TRBV25-1 with TRBJ1-1; TRBD1 matches at 8 bases. From germline, CDR1 is MGHDK and CDR2 SYGVNS. The J segment lost 2 bases and the V segment lost 3 bases, leaving 2 bases of the junction unmatched. The CDR3 is 14 amino acids. CDR3 sequence: CASSEDRANTEAFF. The CDR3 DNA is TGTGCCAGCAGTGAGGACAGGGCCAACACTGAAGCTTTCTTT.

This clone appeared a single time. This chain links TRBV5-1 with TRBJ2-5, with no clear D. The closer fit of TRBJ2-7 to the DNA end suggests the J call may be wrong. From germline, CDR1 is SGHRS and CDR2 YFSETQ. The CDR3 sequence is 13 residues long. The CDR3 here is CASSLGSTYEQYF. The CDR3 DNA is TGCGCCAGCAGCTTGGGCTCAACCTACGAGCAGTACTTC.

Only one count was recorded for this clone. The chain couples TRBV11-3 to TRBJ2-1, with D possibly TRBD1 on 5 matching bases. V was shortened by 5 bases and J by 4 bases, with 6 bases between the two germline ends. Germline V lookup: CDR1 SGHNT, CDR2 YENEEA. The CDR3 runs 12 residues. CDR3 sequence (DNA): TGTGCCAGCAGCCAGGGTTACAATGAGCAGTTCTTC. It codes for CASSQGYNEQFF.

J is TRBJ2-5 and V is TRBV13; 7 positions agree with TRBD2. The CDR3 runs to 13 residues. V lost 4 bases and J lost 11; bases outside the gene matches: 10. In germline, CDR1 is PRHDT, CDR2 FYEKMQ (reference sequence). The CDR3 DNA sequence: TGTGCCAGCAGCTCCCTCGGGACTAAAGAGCAGTACTTC. Protein: CASSSLGTKEQYF.

J is TRBJ2-3 and V is TRBV10-3; 10 bases are shared with TRBD2. V shed 10 bases and J 2 bases; nucleotides not matched to a gene: 9. CDR3 length: 15 amino acids. CDR1 is ENHRY and CDR2 is SYGVKD in the germline V gene. The CDR3 protein is CATSQAGGPTDTQYF. The CDR3 nucleotides are TGTGCCACGTCTCAAGCGGGGGGGCCCACAGATACGCAGTATTTT.

This chain uses TRBV13 with TRBJ2-1; maybe TRBD2 (7 bases). CDR3 length equals 15 residues. Per the germline V gene, CDR1 is PRHDT and CDR2 is FYEKMQ (reference sequence). The ends were cut back, 6 bases at V and 8 bases at J, with 20 bases in the middle. DNA for the CDR3: TGTGCCAGCAGTTACCAAGGGGGGGGCCGCCATGAGCAGTTCTTC. This translates into CASSYQGGGRHEQFF. Supplemented by reference TRBV13 and TRBJ2-1, the full variable domain reads AAGVIQSPRHLIKEKRETATLKCYPIPRHDTVYWYQQGPGQDPQFLISFYEKMQSDKGSIPDRFSAQQFSDYHSELNMSSLELGDSALYFCASSYQGGGRHEQFFGPGTRLTVL.

The chain has TRBV5-1 and TRBJ2-4, with 7 bases fitting TRBD1. Per the germline V gene, CDR1 is SGHRS and CDR2 is YFSETQ. CDR3 length: 16 residues. Trimming cost V 4 bases and J 4 bases; bases outside gene matches: 11. The CDR3 sequence: CASSTGPGQLKNIQYF. In nucleotides, the CDR3 is TGCGCCAGCAGCACCGGACCGGGACAGTTAAAAAACATTCAGTACTTC. Full variable domain (outside the CDR3, taken from reference TRBV5-1 and TRBJ2-4): KAGVTQTPRYLIKTRGQQVTLSCSPISGHRSVSWYQQTPGQGLQFLFEYFSETQRNKGNFPGRFSGRQFSNSRSEMNVSTLELGDSALYLCASSTGPGQLKNIQYFGAGTRLSVL.

The gene calls are TRBV4-3 and TRBJ1-5; the D gene is possibly TRBD1 (5 bases). There are 15 residues in the CDR3. The germline V gene encodes CDR1 LGHNA and CDR2 YSLEER. V was clipped by 0 bases and J by 2 bases, with 8 bases between them. The CDR3 here is CASSQDGGGNQPQHF. The CDR3 region has the DNA TGCGCCAGCAGCCAAGATGGAGGGGGCAATCAGCCCCAGCATTTT.

V and J are TRBV11-2 and TRBJ2-2, with a tentative D call TRBD2 (6 bases). V was shortened by 5 bases and J by 0 bases, with 7 bases between the two germline ends. There are 14 residues in the CDR3. Germline CDR1 reads SGHAT; CDR2 reads FQNNGV. Here the CDR3 DNA reads TGTGCCAGCAGCCCTAGCGCGAACACCGGGGAGCTGTTTTTT. Translating it yields CASSPSANTGELFF.

V is TRBV28 and J is TRBJ1-1, with TRBD1 as a possible D gene (6 bases). Germline-derived CDR1 and CDR2 are MDHEN and SYDVKM. The germline V and J ends were trimmed by 3 bases and 5 bases, with 13 bases remaining between them. This CDR3 has 14 residues. The CDR3 reads CASSLYREGTEAFF. The CDR3 DNA is TGTGCCAGCAGTTTGTACAGGGAGGGAACTGAAGCTTTCTTT.

The chain is built from TRBV7-9 and TRBJ2-1; 9 nucleotides agree with TRBD1. The germline V gene encodes CDR1 SEHNR and CDR2 FQNEAQ (reference sequence). The CDR3 runs to 16 residues. The V and J ends lost 5 bases and 2 bases, in that order; junction bases with no gene match: 7. CDR3 sequence (DNA): TGTGCCAGCAGCCCTGGAGACAGGGGGACCTACAATGAGCAGTTCTTC. Protein: CASSPGDRGTYNEQFF.

This clone has just a few counts. The chain joins TRBV4-1 to TRBJ1-1; tentatively, D is TRBD1 (5 bases). V lost 7 bases and J lost 4, with 7 bases in between. The CDR3 contains 11 residues. Germline values: CDR1 MGHRA, CDR2 YSYEKL. CDR3: CASTGGTEAFF. The CDR3, as DNA: TGCGCCAGCACCGGGGGCACTGAAGCTTTCTTT.

V gene TRBV10-3 combines with J gene TRBJ1-2, with D hard to call. The CDR3 is made up of 15 amino acids. The germline V gene has CDR1 ENHRY and CDR2 SYGVKD. Trimming shortened V by 0 bases and J by 3 bases, and 11 bases separated the two germline ends. CDR3 residues: CAISESTVADYGYTF. CDR3 sequence (DNA): TGTGCCATCAGTGAGTCGACTGTGGCCGACTATGGCTACACCTTC.

This clone was seen once. The chain combines TRBV5-4 with TRBJ1-6; D is possibly TRBD1 (5 bases). Trimming cost V 4 bases and J 10 bases, with 18 bases left between them. CDR3 length: 15 residues. CDR1 and CDR2 (germline): SGHNT, YYREEE (reference sequence). DNA of the CDR3: TGTGCCAGCAGCCTCTGGGGGGGAGGGGTGTCACCCCTCCACTTT. Translated: CASSLWGGGVSPLHF.

The chain combines TRBV19 with TRBJ2-1; perhaps TRBD2 as D (5 bases). V lost 3 bases, J lost 5 bases, and 14 bases lay in between. This CDR3 comprises 15 residues. The germline CDR1 and CDR2 sequences are LNHDA and SQIVND (reference sequence). CDR3 in DNA: TGTGCCAGTAGTATGTTTACCGGGAACAACAATGAGCAGTTCTTC. The encoded protein is CASSMFTGNNNEQFF.

CDR3 amino acids: CASSLGIRVGYTF. In DNA, the CDR3 is TGTGCCAGCAGCTTAGGTATCAGGGTCGGCTACACCTTC. The rearrangement joins TRBV7-2 to TRBJ1-2; D might be TRBD1 (5 bases). V gave up 1 base and J gave up 8 bases, with 11 bases separating them. CDR3 length: 13 amino acids. Germline CDR1 and CDR2: SGHTA and FQGNSA. The whole variable domain, filled in from reference TRBV7-2 and TRBJ1-2, reads GAGVSQSPSNKVTEKGKDVELRCDPISGHTALYWYRQSLGQGLEFLIYFQGNSAPDKSGLPSDRFSAERTGGSVSTLTIQRTQQEDSAVYLCASSLGIRVGYTFGSGTRLTVV.

CDR3 amino acids: CASSAAQGGEQYF. Written as DNA, the CDR3 is TGTGCCAGCAGCGCCGCCCAGGGCGGAGAGCAGTACTTC. The chain links TRBV7-6 to TRBJ2-7; maybe TRBD1 (5 bases). Germline assignment: CDR1 SGHVS and CDR2 FNYEAQ. There are 13 residues in the CDR3. Trimming shortened V by 5 bases and J by 7 bases, and 15 bases separated the two germline ends.

This clone showed up just once. The rearrangement links TRBV27 to TRBJ1-4; 9 bases align to TRBD1. J gave up 7 bases and V 5 bases, and 8 bases lay outside the gene matches. This CDR3 is 15 amino acids long. Germline loops: CDR1 MNHEY, CDR2 SMNVEV (reference sequence). CDR3 DNA sequence: TGTGCCAGCAGTCCGGTGACAGGGGGGATTGAAAAACTGTTTTTT. Its translation: CASSPVTGGIEKLFF.

This sequence joins TRBV10-3 and TRBJ2-7, with 14 bases matching TRBD2. The germline gives CDR1 ENHRY, CDR2 SYGVKD. Losses at the gene ends were 6 bases for V and 3 bases for J; bases not matched to a gene: 7. The length of the CDR3 is 16 residues. Here the CDR3 DNA reads TGTGCCATCAGAGTCGGGACTAGCGGGAGCGGCTACGAGCAGTACTTC. Translation gives CAIRVGTSGSGYEQYF.

V is TRBV4-3 and J is TRBJ2-5, with D possibly TRBD1 on 7 matching bases. The germline CDR1 and CDR2 sequences are LGHNA and YSLEER. The CDR3 is made up of 15 amino acids. Between the trimmed V and J ends, which lost 4 bases and 5 bases, there was a span of 17 bases. CDR3 amino acids: CASSPGGGGGETQYF. The CDR3 DNA follows: TGCGCCAGCAGCCCCGGAGGGGGCGGCGGGGAGACCCAGTACTTC.

The chain employs TRBV9 and TRBJ2-3; TRBD2 aligns across 8 bases. The germline V gene has CDR1 SGDLS and CDR2 YYNGEE. The CDR3 is 13 residues long. V dropped 6 bases and J dropped 4; count of bases not matched to a gene: 4. DNA for the CDR3: TGTGCCAGCACACCGGGAGGGGCAGATACGCAGTATTTT. Encoded protein: CASTPGGADTQYF.

This chain connects TRBV7-6 to TRBJ2-2; TRBD1 matches at 8 bases. CDR3 length: 15 residues. V trimming: 4 bases; J trimming: 7 bases; junction bases outside the gene matches: 8. Per germline, CDR1 SGHVS and CDR2 FNYEAQ. Written as DNA, the CDR3 is TGTGCCAGCAGCTACGGGACAGGAAGATACGGGGAGCTGTTTTTT. Translating gives CASSYGTGRYGELFF.